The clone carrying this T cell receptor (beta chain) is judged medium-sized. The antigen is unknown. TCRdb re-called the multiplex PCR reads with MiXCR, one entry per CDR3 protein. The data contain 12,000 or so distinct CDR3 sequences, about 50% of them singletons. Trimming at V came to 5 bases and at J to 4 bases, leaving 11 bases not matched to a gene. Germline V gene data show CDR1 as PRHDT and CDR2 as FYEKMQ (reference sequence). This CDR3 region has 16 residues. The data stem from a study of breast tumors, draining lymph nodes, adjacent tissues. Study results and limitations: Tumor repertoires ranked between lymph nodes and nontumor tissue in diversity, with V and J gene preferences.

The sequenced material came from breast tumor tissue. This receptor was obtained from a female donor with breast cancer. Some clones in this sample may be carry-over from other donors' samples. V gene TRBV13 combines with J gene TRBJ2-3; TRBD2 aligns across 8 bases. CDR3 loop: CASSHPGLEGADTQYF. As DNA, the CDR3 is TGTGCCAGCAGCCACCCGGGACTAGAGGGGGCAGATACGCAGTATTTT. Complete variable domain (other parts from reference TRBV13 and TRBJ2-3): AAGVIQSPRHLIKEKRETATLKCYPIPRHDTVYWYQQGPGQDPQFLISFYEKMQSDKGSIPDRFSAQQFSDYHSELNMSSLELGDSALYFCASSHPGLEGADTQYFGPGTRLTVL.